This TCR beta chain comes out of a study of T cells in Graves' hyperthyroidism and ophthalmopathy. Study overall: The initial diagnosis was the point when peripheral blood was collected, ahead of any treatment.

The germline V gene encodes CDR1 SGHNT and CDR2 YYREEE (reference sequence). The CDR3 extends over 13 amino acids. Trimming shortened V by 4 bases and J by 4 bases, and 8 bases separated the two germline ends. This clonotype was found a few times. Its antigen is unknown. The source material, RNA transcripts, was used to amplify TCR beta CDR3 regions. First-round RT-PCR of the TCR CDR3 relied on the HTBI primer set. Via MiXCR, TCRdb re-called the multiplex PCR reads, giving one row per CDR3 protein. In the table there are about 760,000 distinct CDR3 sequences, 30% to 40% of which are singletons. Orbital computed tomography, thyroid ultrasound, serum thyroxine and TRAb, and clinical symptoms together informed the diagnoses. Notes on the study in general: Separating ophthalmopathy from stable hyperthyroidism was achieved by a 13 V-J model. Among thyroid clonotypes expanded above 0.001, most also appeared in blood.

Sequenced: blood. The receptor's source is a woman aged 40 to 50 with Graves' hyperthyroidism. The chain is built from TRBV5-4 and TRBJ1-4, with no clear D. CDR3 bases: TGTGCCAGCAGCCCAAAGAATAATGAAAAACTGTTTTTT. Its translation is CASSPKNNEKLFF.